Shown below are 14 T cell receptor beta chains from a single sample sequenced in a study of T cells in women clearing cervical HPV infection. Produced via immunoSEQ multiplex PCR; TCRdb's table is partial and in-frame only. The ten top clones account for around 1.6%, within a sample of around 35,000 clones. Specimen: blood buffy coat. The source of these receptors is a woman aged 18 to 75 with a cervical HPV16 infection that either progressed to CIN3+ or cleared (not recorded which).

In the case of this clone: The sequenced fragment ends 3 residues before the CDR3 boundary, so the rest is inferred from the germline J gene. The chain carries TRBV7-9 and TRBJ1-2; possible D gene TRBD1, 5 bases. The CDR3 length is 13 residues. Germline V CDR1 and CDR2: SEHNR, FQNEAQ (reference sequence). The CDR3 DNA, read in part, is TGTGCCAGCAGCTTTAGTAGGGGTCGGGAC. Translating gives CASSFSRGRD. The whole CDR3 reads CASSFSRGRDYTF.

Remarks on this clone: The missing CDR3 end, 3 residues past where the read stops, is filled in from the germline J gene. This chain links TRBV20-1 with TRBJ2-1; TRBD2 is a possible D gene (5 bases). This CDR3 region has 14 residues. The V and J ends lost 2 bases and 3 bases respectively, with 11 bases between them. CDR1 DFQATT and CDR2 SNEGSKA come from the germline V gene (reference sequence). The chain's CDR3 is CSARKRGFYNEQFF. The part of the CDR3 DNA that was read is TGCAGTGCTAGAAAGAGAGGGTTCTACAATGAG.

The sequenced part of the CDR3 DNA is TGTGCCAGCAGCTTCGGGACAGGGGGCGAG. It translates to CASSFGTGGE. In full, the CDR3 is CASSFGTGGEQYF. The chain carries TRBV7-8 and TRBJ2-7; 11 bases are shared with TRBD1. Sequencing ends 3 residues short of the CDR3 end; the germline J gene provides the rest. The junction had 1 base not matched to a gene; V was cut back by 3 bases and J by 6 bases. This CDR3 spans 13 amino acids. Germline CDR1 is SGHVS and CDR2 is FQNEAQ.

By frequency, this clone is medium-sized. The missing CDR3 end, 3 residues past where the read stops, is filled in from the germline J gene. This rearrangement joins TRBV18 to TRBJ2-5; the D gene is possibly TRBD1 (5 bases). The CDR3 runs 13 residues. Germline V gives CDR1 KGHSH, CDR2 LQKENI. The V end was cut by 6 bases, the J end by 0 bases, with 8 bases between. The CDR3 sequence: CASSQGDQETQYF. CDR3 DNA, as far as it was read: TGTGCCAGCTCTCAAGGGGACCAAGAGACC.

With regard to this clone: The CDR3 is cut off 3 residues early in the read; its end comes from the germline J gene. The chain has TRBV7-2 and TRBJ2-4; D remains ambiguous. The CDR3 consists of 14 residues. Germline lookup yields CDR1 SGHTA and CDR2 FQGNSA. The sequenced part of the CDR3 DNA is TGTGCCAGCAGCTCAGACTTGGCTAACTATGGT. Translating it yields CASSSDLANYG. The whole CDR3 sequence reads CASSSDLANYGQYF.

In regard to this clone: The read stops 3 residues short of the end of the CDR3; the missing end is completed from the germline J gene. The chain employs TRBV30 and TRBJ2-2; the match to TRBD1 covers 9 bases. This CDR3 has 14 residues. Germline assignment: CDR1 GTSNPN and CDR2 SVGIG (reference sequence). The chain's CDR3 is CAWEYGTGNEKLFF. CDR3 DNA, as far as it was read: TGTGCCTGGGAATACGGGACAGGGAATGAAAAG.

With respect to this clone: Sequencing ends 3 residues short of the CDR3 end; the germline J gene provides the rest. The chain is built from TRBV12-3 or TRBV12-4 and TRBJ2-7; the match to TRBD2 covers 15 bases. CDR3 length equals 17 residues. Trimming at V came to 1 base and at J to 4 bases, leaving 5 bases not matched to a gene. The DNA read from the CDR3 is TGTGCCAGCAGTTTAGAAGCCGGACTAGCGGGAGGGTACGAG. Protein product: CASSLEAGLAGGYE. Given in full, the CDR3 is CASSLEAGLAGGYEQYF.

Points on this clone: The CDR3 end is not reached by the read, which stops 3 residues before it; the germline J gene fills it in. The rearrangement links TRBV18 to TRBJ1-1; TRBD1 agrees at 9 bases. This CDR3 is 16 amino acids long. Germline-derived CDR1 and CDR2 are KGHSH and LQKENI. The V segment lost 5 bases and the J segment 5 bases; nucleotides outside the gene matches: 12. The CDR3 bases that were read are TGTGCCAGCTCAACCAACAACGGACAGGGGAAGACTGAA. Its protein product is CASSTNNGQGKTE. The entire CDR3 protein reads CASSTNNGQGKTEAFF.

As regards this clone: The CDR3 goes on 3 residues after the read ends, and that part is filled in from the germline J gene. The chain joins TRBV6-1 to TRBJ2-1; tentatively, D is TRBD2 (5 bases). Germline CDR1 reads MNHNS; CDR2 reads SASEGT. This CDR3 contains 15 residues. V was shortened by 2 bases and J by 4 bases, with 12 bases between the two germline ends. This chain's CDR3 is CASSEHGLHYNEQFF. The sequenced CDR3 bases are TGTGCCAGCAGTGAACACGGACTGCATTACAATGAG.

Of note for this clone: The read ends 3 residues early relative to the CDR3; the germline J gene fills the gap. V is TRBV28 and J is TRBJ1-2; weak D call: TRBD1 (5 bases). The V gene's germline CDR1 is MDHEN and CDR2 SYDVKM. V dropped 3 bases and J dropped 2 bases, with 10 bases sitting between them. This CDR3 is 14 amino acids long. The CDR3 sequence: CASSFIPGNYGYTF. CDR3 DNA, as far as it was read: TGTGCCAGCAGTTTCATTCCAGGGAACTATGGC.

Remarks on this clone: The CDR3 end is not reached by the read, which stops 3 residues before it; the germline J gene fills it in. The J gene is TRBJ2-5, the V gene TRBV18, with a weak D call TRBD1 (6 bases). V lost 1 base to trimming and J lost 5 bases, with 20 bases between them. CDR3 size: 17 residues. CDR1 is KGHSH, CDR2 LQKENI, per germline. CDR3 bases read: TGTGCCAGCTCACCACTACGGTCTGCAGGGGTCGGGGAGACC. Its protein is CASSPLRSAGVGET. The entire CDR3 is CASSPLRSAGVGETQYF.

The part of the CDR3 DNA that was read is TGCGCCAGCAGCTTGGGCGGGATAAACAATCAGCCC. Protein product: CASSLGGINNQP. The full CDR3 protein reads CASSLGGINNQPQHF. The chain uses TRBV5-1 and TRBJ1-5, with D unresolved. The CDR3 end is not reached by the read, which stops 3 residues before it; the germline J gene fills it in. The germline V gene encodes CDR1 SGHRS and CDR2 YFSETQ. Trimming shortened V by 0 bases and J by 3 bases, and 10 bases separated the two germline ends. The CDR3 has 15 amino acids.

Remarks on this clone: The CDR3 end lies 3 residues beyond the end of the read and is filled in from the germline J gene. The rearrangement uses TRBV5-1 and TRBJ2-1; D not certain. The CDR3 runs 15 residues. Trimming shortened V by 0 bases and J by 3 bases, and 10 bases separated the two germline ends. Germline-derived CDR1 and CDR2 are SGHRS and YFSETQ. The sequenced part of the CDR3 DNA is TGCGCCAGCAGCTTGGAGGCGCCAGGCTACAATGAG. This gives the protein CASSLEAPGYNE. The complete CDR3 sequence is CASSLEAPGYNEQFF.

As to this clone: Read data end 3 residues before the CDR3 end; the end is taken from the germline J gene. The chain combines TRBV18 with TRBJ1-2; D not certain. In germline, CDR1 is KGHSH, CDR2 LQKENI. The CDR3 covers 13 residues. The DNA read from the CDR3 is TGTGCCAGCAAGGCAGCGGAGTCAGATACC. It yields the protein CASKAAESDT. The full-length CDR3 reads as CASKAAESDTYTF.